The 25 T cell receptor beta chains given below trace back to one sample, sequenced in a study of cytomegalovirus exposure and HLA in healthy donors. In the PCR, 60 Vbeta and 13 Jbeta primers were used. TCRdb's table, derived via immunoSEQ multiplex PCR, lists solely in-frame clones and lacks some. Found here are about 170,000 clones, 65% to 85% of them singletons; the top ten hold roughly 0.75%. The specimen was PBMCs. The origin of the receptors is a woman aged 18-35 years in good health and CMV-seronegative.

The rearrangement links TRBV7-9 to TRBJ2-7, with D possibly being TRBD1 (5 bases). V was pared by 2 bases and J by 0 bases, with 8 bases between. Germline V lookup: CDR1 SEHNR, CDR2 FQNEAQ (reference sequence). This CDR3 has 14 residues. This chain's CDR3 is CASSLQGLSYEQYF. The CDR3 DNA reads TGTGCCAGCAGCTTACAGGGCCTCTCCTACGAGCAGTACTTC.

The chain employs TRBV21-1 and TRBJ1-2. TRBV21-1 is a documented pseudogene. CDR3 size: 14 residues. CDR3 residues: CASRKRSCSYGYTF. Written as DNA, the CDR3 is TGTGCCAGCAGAAAGAGGTCCTGCAGCTATGGCTACACCTTC.

The chain joins TRBV28 to TRBJ2-5, with 7 bases fitting TRBD1. This CDR3 contains 14 residues. V lost 5 bases to trimming and J lost 2 bases; unmatched junction nucleotides: 5. Looked up from germline, CDR1 is MDHEN and CDR2 is SYDVKM. The CDR3 sequence is CASSPGTDQETQYF. Written as DNA, the CDR3 is TGTGCCAGCAGTCCCGGGACAGATCAAGAGACCCAGTACTTC.

This chain joins TRBV7-6 and TRBJ2-1; the D gene is possibly TRBD2 (6 bases). Between the trimmed V and J ends, which lost 6 bases and 10 bases, there was a span of 10 bases. From germline, CDR1 is SGHVS and CDR2 FNYEAQ. CDR3 length: 11 amino acids. CDR3 sequence: CASRRDSEQFF. The CDR3 DNA follows: TGTGCCAGCAGACGGGACTCGGAGCAGTTCTTC.

The genes are TRBV6-5 and TRBJ2-1; perhaps TRBD2 as D (5 bases). Per germline, CDR1 MNHEY and CDR2 SVGAGI. Trimming removed 8 bases from V and 6 bases from J, with 14 bases in between. The CDR3 runs 13 residues. The CDR3 DNA is TGTGCCAGCGGTCTTGGAGGAGTCAATGAGCAGTTCTTC. Protein: CASGLGGVNEQFF.

The chain employs TRBV25-1 and TRBJ2-1; 9 bases are shared with TRBD2. This CDR3 is built from 16 residues. From germline, CDR1 is MGHDK and CDR2 SYGVNS. V shed 1 base, J shed 7 bases, and the junction held 8 bases outside the gene matches. The CDR3 DNA follows: TGTGCCAGCAGTGAATTTGGCGGGAGGGTAGAGAATGAGCAGTTCTTC. It specifies CASSEFGGRVENEQFF.

This chain joins TRBV30 and TRBJ1-1, with D unclear. Trimming took off 4 bases at V and 1 base at J, with 7 bases between the two ends. CDR1 GTSNPN and CDR2 SVGIG come from the germline V gene (reference sequence). This CDR3 comprises 12 residues. CDR3 protein: CAWTRANTEAFF. CDR3 nucleotides: TGTGCCTGGACAAGAGCGAACACTGAAGCTTTCTTT. The full variable domain, with the rest looked up from reference TRBV30 and TRBJ1-1, is SQTIHQWPATLVQPVGSPLSLECTVEGTSNPNLYWYRQAAGRGLQLLFYSVGIGQISSEVPQNLSASRPQDRQFILSSKKLLLSDSGFYLCAWTRANTEAFFGQGTRLTVV.

V is TRBV28 and J is TRBJ1-1, with a possible D match to TRBD1 (5 bases). This CDR3 comprises 14 residues. Trimming cost V 2 bases and J 1 base, with 8 bases left between them. Germline lookup yields CDR1 MDHEN and CDR2 SYDVKM. The CDR3 DNA reads as TGTGCCAGCAGTTTAATGCAGGGGAACACTGAAGCTTTCTTT. It encodes CASSLMQGNTEAFF.

J is TRBJ1-2 and V is TRBV28; TRBD1 aligns across 8 bases. This CDR3 has 15 amino acids. The germline V gene has CDR1 MDHEN and CDR2 SYDVKM. After removal of 6 bases from V and 4 bases from J, the junction contained 10 bases not matched to a gene. CDR3 bases: TGTGCCAGCAGCTTACCGGGACAGGAGGGCTATGGCTACACCTTC. This gives the protein CASSLPGQEGYGYTF.

The J gene is TRBJ2-3, the V gene TRBV4-1; TRBD2 matches at 10 bases. Germline values: CDR1 MGHRA, CDR2 YSYEKL. The CDR3 loop spans 18 amino acids. V was pared by 4 bases and J by 6 bases, with 16 bases of the junction left unmatched. The chain's CDR3 is CASSPPRAAGGGTDTQYF. The CDR3 DNA is TGCGCCAGCAGCCCCCCGAGGGCAGCGGGAGGGGGTACCGATACGCAGTATTTT.

The chain joins TRBV18 to TRBJ1-4, with 8 bases that match TRBD1. Per germline, CDR1 KGHSH and CDR2 LQKENI. The V and J ends lost 5 bases and 5 bases, in that order; junction bases with no gene match: 7. The CDR3 runs 15 residues. DNA for the CDR3: TGTGCCAGCTCAGCGGACAGGGTCCCGAATGAAAAACTGTTTTTT. Residues: CASSADRVPNEKLFF. The full variable domain, with the rest looked up from reference TRBV18 and TRBJ1-4, is NAGVMQNPRHLVRRRGQEARLRCSPMKGHSHVYWYRQLPEEGLKFMVYLQKENIIDESGMPKERFSAEFPKEGPSILRIQQVVRGDSAAYFCASSADRVPNEKLFFGSGTQLSVL.

The rearrangement uses TRBV7-2 and TRBJ2-3; 7 bases are shared with TRBD1. The germline V gene encodes CDR1 SGHTA and CDR2 FQGNSA. V lost 5 bases and J lost 3; bases outside the gene matches: 2. The length of the CDR3 is 13 residues. Here the CDR3 reads CASSPQGTDTQYF. The CDR3 DNA reads as TGTGCCAGCAGCCCACAGGGGACAGATACGCAGTATTTT.

J is TRBJ1-2 and V is TRBV7-2; D is unresolved. Germline loops: CDR1 SGHTA, CDR2 FQGNSA. The CDR3 covers 13 residues. Between the trimmed V and J ends, which lost 0 bases and 7 bases, there was a span of 9 bases. CDR3 residues: CASSLASGSGYTF. CDR3 nucleotides: TGTGCCAGCAGCTTAGCATCGGGGTCTGGCTACACCTTC.

This clone was picked up a small number of times. V usage is TRBV18 and J usage is TRBJ2-3; D possibly corresponds to TRBD1 (6 bases). The CDR3 spans 16 residues. Germline V lookup: CDR1 KGHSH, CDR2 LQKENI. The V gene lost 1 base and the J gene lost 2 bases, with 13 bases spanning the gap. CDR3 nucleotide sequence: TGTGCCAGCTCACCACGACAGGCAATCTCCACAGATACGCAGTATTTT. Translation: CASSPRQAISTDTQYF.

This chain connects TRBV2 to TRBJ2-1; D is perhaps TRBD1 (6 bases). The CDR3 runs to 13 residues. CDR1 and CDR2 (germline): SNHLY, FYNNEI. V dropped 6 bases and J dropped 9 bases, with 15 bases sitting between them. CDR3: CASRESGAGEQFF. CDR3 DNA sequence: TGTGCCAGCAGAGAGTCAGGGGCGGGTGAGCAGTTCTTC.

The chain carries TRBV5-4 and TRBJ2-3; D gene uncertain. Trimming took off 3 bases at V and 4 bases at J, with 9 bases between the two ends. This CDR3 spans 13 amino acids. The V gene's germline CDR1 is SGHNT and CDR2 YYREEE (reference sequence). CDR3 sequence reads: CASSSIRADTQYF. CDR3 nucleotide sequence: TGTGCCAGCAGCTCCATCCGGGCAGATACGCAGTATTTT.

V usage is TRBV6-4 and J usage is TRBJ2-3; 8 nucleotides match TRBD1. From germline, CDR1 is MRHNA and CDR2 SNTAGT. The CDR3 runs 16 residues. V was pared by 6 bases and J by 4 bases, with 12 bases of the junction left unmatched. CDR3 coding DNA: TGTGCCAGCAGCAACGATGGGACAGGAGGGGCAGATACGCAGTATTTT. Its protein product is CASSNDGTGGADTQYF.

This chain links TRBV28 with TRBJ1-5; no clear D gene. Trimming took 3 bases from V and 9 from J, leaving 12 bases between them. Germline V gives CDR1 MDHEN, CDR2 SYDVKM. The CDR3 has 13 amino acids. The CDR3 coding sequence is TGTGCCAGCAGTTTGGGCTTCAATGGGCCCCAGCATTTT. Its translation: CASSLGFNGPQHF.

The chain carries TRBV27 and TRBJ2-7; 11 bases map to TRBD2. Trimming cost V 6 bases and J 3 bases; bases outside gene matches: 16. Germline values: CDR1 MNHEY, CDR2 SMNVEV (reference sequence). The CDR3 runs 18 residues. The chain's CDR3 is CASRNQRLGTSGYYEQYF. The CDR3 nucleotides are TGTGCCAGCAGAAACCAGAGACTTGGGACTAGCGGTTACTACGAGCAGTACTTC.

The chain is built from TRBV28 and TRBJ2-7; D remains ambiguous. Germline V gene lookup returns CDR1 MDHEN and CDR2 SYDVKM. The CDR3 is 14 amino acids. Deletions cut 5 bases from V and 5 bases from J, with 16 bases between. Written as DNA, the CDR3 is TGTGCCAGCAGTCCACACCAAAACAGAGACGAGCAGTACTTC. Amino acids: CASSPHQNRDEQYF.

V usage is TRBV5-1 and J usage is TRBJ2-3; 7 nucleotides agree with TRBD2. After removal of 5 bases from V and 4 bases from J, the junction contained 7 bases not matched to a gene. Germline CDR1 reads SGHRS; CDR2 reads YFSETQ. The CDR3 is made up of 14 amino acids. The CDR3 nucleotides read TGCGCCAGCAGGGAGGGCGGGAGCGCAGATACGCAGTATTTT. Translating gives CASREGGSADTQYF.

In DNA form, the CDR3 reads TGTGCCAGCGCTACGTCGAGGGGGCCCCATTCCGAGCAGTACTTC. Protein sequence: CASATSRGPHSEQYF. V and J are TRBV2 and TRBJ2-7; 7 positions match TRBD1. CDR3 size: 15 residues. Germline V gives CDR1 SNHLY, CDR2 FYNNEI. The J segment lost 6 bases and the V segment lost 8 bases, leaving 16 bases of the junction unmatched. The whole variable domain, filled in from reference TRBV2 and TRBJ2-7, reads EPEVTQTPSHQVTQMGQEVILRCVPISNHLYFYWYRQILGQKVEFLVSFYNNEISEKSEIFDDQFSVERPDGSNFTLKIRSTKLEDSAMYFCASATSRGPHSEQYFGPGTRLTVT.

This chain joins TRBV9 and TRBJ2-1; 9 nucleotides match TRBD2. Trimming took 3 bases from V and 7 from J; bases not matched to a gene: 8. The germline gives CDR1 SGDLS, CDR2 YYNGEE. The CDR3 runs to 15 residues. The CDR3 reads CASSASSGRTNEQFF. In nucleotides, the CDR3 is TGTGCCAGCAGCGCCTCCAGCGGGAGGACTAATGAGCAGTTCTTC.

The gene calls are TRBV28 and TRBJ2-7; 8 bases fit TRBD1. The CDR3 sequence is 12 residues long. With V trimmed by 5 bases and J by 5 bases, 2 bases remained unmatched. CDR1 is MDHEN and CDR2 is SYDVKM in the germline V gene. The CDR3 spells CASSADRDEQYF. The DNA of the CDR3 is TGTGCCAGCAGTGCGGACAGGGACGAGCAGTACTTC.

In DNA, the CDR3 is TGTGCCAGCAGCCTCGGACAGGGGGAGTTAGAGACCCAGTACTTC. Its translation is CASSLGQGELETQYF. The chain employs TRBV5-4 and TRBJ2-5, with 10 bases that match TRBD1. Per germline, CDR1 SGHNT and CDR2 YYREEE (reference sequence). This CDR3 has 15 residues. The V and J ends lost 4 bases and 4 bases, in that order; junction bases with no gene match: 7.